This is a list of T cell receptor beta chains from one sample in a study of blood T cells in healthy people across ages. TCRdb re-derived calls from the 5' RACE reads in MiXCR, one entry per CDR3 protein. Here the sample spans 1,800,000 or so distinct CDR3 sequences, about 39% being singletons. Source material: blood. The receptors were sampled from a human donor in good health. The CDR3 runs from the conserved cysteine through the conserved F or W. D genes are given only for firm matches. The size field is filled for only some rows; it gives once, few, many or a size class.

once	TRBJ2-2	TRBV7-2	-	CASPPQGSANTGELFF	TGTGCCAGCCCCCCTCAGGGAAGCGCGAACACCGGGGAGCTGTTTTTT
few	TRBJ2-4	TRBV20-1	-	CSARDSPWEQYF	TGCAGTGCTCGAGACAGCCCCTGGGAGCAGTACTTC
few	TRBJ1-5	TRBV20-1	TRBD1	CSVIPGQGSGDLRNQPQHF	TGCAGTGTAATCCCGGGACAGGGCTCGGGAGATCTACGCAATCAGCCCCAGCATTTT
-	TRBJ2-5	TRBV9	TRBD2	CASSVGLAGDHETQYF	TGTGCCAGCAGCGTAGGTCTAGCGGGGGACCACGAGACCCAGTACTTC
many	TRBJ1-2	TRBV4-3	-	CASSQGGGSGYTF	TGCGCCAGCAGCCAAGGGGGAGGGTCTGGCTACACCTTC
-	TRBJ2-7	TRBV18	TRBD1	CASSSWTGNLYEQYF	TGTGCCAGCTCATCATGGACAGGGAATCTCTACGAGCAGTACTTC
many	TRBJ2-7	TRBV29-1	-	CSVLDDSYEQYF	TGCAGCGTTCTTGACGACAGTTACGAGCAGTACTTC
-	TRBJ2-5	TRBV20-1	-	CSARDSNLRVTQYF	TGCAGTGCTAGAGACTCCAATTTGAGAGTGACCCAGTACTTC
many	TRBJ2-3	TRBV5-5	TRBD2	CASSQPAGGRHRSDTQYF	TGTGCCAGCAGCCAACCAGCGGGGGGGAGACATCGCTCAGATACGCAGTATTTT
-	TRBJ1-1	TRBV29-1	-	CSVVGTLKNTEAFF	TGCAGCGTTGTAGGGACTCTAAAGAACACTGAAGCTTTCTTT
-	TRBJ2-1	TRBV5-1	-	CASSASALSSYNEQFF	TGCGCCAGCAGCGCCTCAGCTCTGAGCTCCTACAATGAGCAGTTCTTC
few	TRBJ1-6	TRBV6-5	-	CASSPWGGANSPLHF	TGTGCCAGCAGCCCCTGGGGGGGGGCTAATTCACCCCTCCACTTT
few	TRBJ2-2	TRBV6-6	-	CASSNTGERFF	TGTGCCAGCAGTAACACCGGGGAGCGGTTTTTT
-	TRBJ1-4	TRBV20-1	-	CSAVEATNEKLFF	TGCAGTGCTGTTGAGGCAACTAATGAAAAACTGTTTTTT
few	TRBJ2-5	TRBV5-1	-	CASSLIGLLETQYF	TGCGCCAGCAGCTTGATAGGGTTATTGGAGACCCAGTACTTC
-	TRBJ2-3	TRBV20-1	TRBD2	CSALGTSGDTQYF	TGCAGTGCTCTGGGGACTAGCGGCGATACGCAGTATTTT
few	TRBJ1-5	TRBV5-1	-	CASSLDGGRDQPQHF	TGCGCCAGCAGCTTGGATGGCGGGAGGGATCAGCCCCAGCATTTT
few	TRBJ2-3	TRBV27	-	CASGLGGLSTDTQYF	TGTGCCAGCGGACTTGGGGGGCTCAGCACAGATACGCAGTATTTT
few	TRBJ2-7	TRBV18	TRBD1	CASSPLDRQGIVYEQYF	TGTGCCAGCTCACCACTCGATCGACAGGGCATCGTCTACGAGCAGTACTTC
-	TRBJ2-7	TRBV24-1	-	CATSERSGASEQYF	TGTGCCACCAGTGAACGGTCAGGAGCCTCCGAGCAGTACTTC
-	TRBJ2-3	TRBV11-1	TRBD1	CASSLHRGRTDTQYF	TGTGCCAGCAGCCTCCACAGGGGTCGCACAGATACGCAGTATTTT
-	TRBJ1-6	TRBV7-2	TRBD1	CASSLHRGLTYNSPLHF	TGTGCCAGCAGCTTACACAGGGGGCTAACCTATAATTCACCCCTCCACTTT
-	TRBJ1-1	TRBV5-1	-	CASRIFQGLKTEAFF	TGCGCCAGCAGAATATTTCAGGGCCTGAAAACTGAAGCTTTCTTT
-	TRBJ1-2	TRBV4-1	-	CASSQGGWGQNYGYTF	TGCGCCAGCAGCCAAGGGGGTTGGGGCCAAAACTATGGCTACACCTTC
once	TRBJ1-1	TRBV7-2	TRBD1	CASSSQWGTENTEAFF	TGTGCCAGCAGCTCTCAATGGGGGACAGAGAACACTGAAGCTTTCTTT
few	TRBJ2-3	TRBV21-1	-	CASSKPVRDKEDRRVGGDTDTQYF	TGTGCCAGCAGCAAACCGGTCCGGGACAAGGAAGACCGGAGGGTTGGGGGCGACACAGATACGCAGTATTTT
-	TRBJ1-5	TRBV12-3/TRBV12-4	-	CASSLAPRGDNQPQHF	TGTGCCAGCAGTTTAGCGCCTCGAGGGGACAATCAGCCCCAGCATTTT
-	TRBJ2-3	TRBV12-3/TRBV12-4	-	CASSFYAVDTQYF	TGTGCCAGCAGTTTCTACGCCGTAGATACGCAGTATTTT
few	TRBJ1-5	TRBV29-1	TRBD1	CSVGQGNSNQPQHF	TGCAGCGTTGGACAGGGTAATAGCAATCAGCCCCAGCATTTT
-	TRBJ2-5	TRBV12-5	TRBD2	CASGLVRLAGEETQDF	TGTGCTAGTGGTTTGGTACGACTAGCGGGGGAGGAGACCCAGGACTTC
few	TRBJ1-2	TRBV6-2/TRBV6-3	-	CASSPDRDERGVSYGYTF	TGTGCCAGCAGTCCCGACCGGGACGAAAGGGGAGTTAGCTATGGCTACACCTTC
-	TRBJ2-1	TRBV10-3	TRBD2	CAVRLAGVDEQFF	TGTGCCGTCAGGCTAGCGGGGGTTGATGAGCAGTTCTTC
few	TRBJ2-1	TRBV7-2	TRBD1	CASSLGLGQGPYEQFF	TGTGCCAGCAGCTTAGGTCTCGGACAGGGGCCCTATGAGCAGTTCTTC
once	TRBJ2-5	TRBV7-9	-	CASSLDPGHGKETQYF	TGTGCCAGCAGCTTAGATCCGGGACACGGGAAAGAGACCCAGTACTTC
few	TRBJ2-7	TRBV4-1	-	CASSQVAGILGRGLPYEQYF	TGCGCCAGCAGCCAAGTAGCCGGAATTCTGGGCAGGGGCCTACCCTACGAGCAGTACTTC
-	TRBJ2-3	TRBV12-3/TRBV12-4	-	CASIQTGGQDTQYF	TGTGCCAGCATCCAAACGGGGGGCCAAGATACACAGTATTTT
few	TRBJ1-1	TRBV29-1	TRBD1	CSGGTGGTEAFF	TGCAGTGGGGGGACAGGGGGAACTGAAGCTTTCTTT
few	TRBJ1-6	TRBV5-5	-	CASSLGGIRDSPLHF	TGTGCCAGCAGCTTGGGAGGGATTCGGGATTCACCCCTCCACTTT
-	TRBJ2-3	TRBV6-2/TRBV6-3	-	CASSYSFRSLTDTQYF	TGTGCCAGCAGTTACTCGTTCAGATCTCTCACAGATACGCAGTATTTT
-	TRBJ2-5	TRBV6-1	-	CASSEDRSQETQYF	TGTGCCAGCAGTGAGGACAGATCGCAAGAGACCCAGTACTTC
-	TRBJ2-3	TRBV19	TRBD1	CASSLHPGQGVSDTQYF	TGTGCCAGTAGTCTTCATCCGGGACAGGGGGTGTCCGATACGCAGTATTTT
-	TRBJ2-3	TRBV20-1	-	CSAISGRTNADTQYF	TGCAGTGCTATTTCGGGGCGTACTAATGCCGATACGCAGTATTTT
few	TRBJ1-5	TRBV15	TRBD1	CATSRGDRNQPQHF	TGTGCCACCAGCAGAGGGGACAGAAATCAGCCCCAGCATTTT
-	TRBJ1-2	TRBV4-3	-	CASSQESEGSGYTF	TGCGCCAGCAGCCAAGAAAGTGAGGGTAGTGGCTACACCTTC
few	TRBJ2-1	TRBV10-3	TRBD2	CAISEPELAGVNNEQFF	TGTGCCATCAGTGAGCCGGAACTAGCGGGGGTAAACAATGAGCAGTTCTTC
few	TRBJ1-2	TRBV20-1	-	CSASLRGPVYGYTF	TGCAGTGCTTCTCTTCGGGGGCCGGTTTATGGCTACACCTTC
-	TRBJ1-1	TRBV11-3	-	CASSLGQYPANAFF	TGTGCCAGCAGCTTAGGACAGTACCCCGCGAACGCTTTCTTT
once	TRBJ2-2	TRBV6-2/TRBV6-3	-	CAIKRDMDFGELFF	TGTGCCATCAAAAGAGATATGGACTTTGGGGAGCTGTTTTTT
-	TRBJ2-4	TRBV5-1	-	CASSFLHSSQGLAKNIQYF	TGCGCCAGCAGCTTCCTACATTCCTCACAGGGACTAGCCAAAAACATTCAGTACTTC
-	TRBJ1-2	TRBV25-1	-	CASSVTGRYGYTF	TGTGCCAGCAGTGTGACAGGCCGATATGGCTACACCTTC
-	TRBJ1-1	TRBV29-1	-	CSVVSTGGGNTEAFF	TGCAGCGTTGTATCGACGGGGGGAGGGAACACTGAAGCTTTCTTT